This paragraph reports one T cell receptor beta chain. The sample is drawn from a study of control samples from healthy donors and cancer patients. Clones were sequenced by immunoSEQ multiplex PCR, and TCRdb holds only the in-frame ones, with some missing. The repertoire holds tens of thousands of clones, about nine tenths seen once, with almost 40% in the top ten. The clonotype was recovered from a man aged 45-65 years with head and neck cancer. The source material was PBMCs.

CDR3 residues: CASRRTSGSYNEQFF. CDR3 DNA: TGTGCCAGCAGAAGGACTAGCGGTTCCTACAATGAGCAGTTCTTC. This chain connects TRBV6-5 to TRBJ2-1; 10 bases align to TRBD2. Losses at the gene ends were 6 bases for V and 1 base for J; bases not matched to a gene: 3. The CDR3 loop spans 15 amino acids. Germline V lookup: CDR1 MNHEY, CDR2 SVGAGI.